The rows below give T cell receptor beta chains drawn from one sample of a study of blood T cell repertoires in COVID-19. TCRdb's copy holds only in-frame clones and misses some; the assay was immunoSEQ multiplex PCR. The sample has fewer than 250,000 clones, 75% to 85% seen once. The sample comprised PBMCs or T cells enriched from blood (not recorded which). The source of these receptors is a woman aged 45-65 years with acute COVID-19. Each CDR3 is given without its conserved first and last residue. D genes are given only for firm matches. Expanded clones are given a class, and other clones once, few, many or no size at all.

abundance: NA
d_gene: NA
j_gene: TRBJ2-3
len: 9
v_gene: TRBV30
CDR3aa: ARRDIDTQY

abundance: once
d_gene: TRBD2
j_gene: TRBJ2-5
len: 13
v_gene: TRBV30
CDR3aa: AWSSGGAGEETQY

abundance: NA
d_gene: NA
j_gene: TRBJ1-4
len: 13
v_gene: TRBV19
CDR3aa: ASSIPQGLNEKLF

abundance: NA
d_gene: NA
j_gene: TRBJ1-1
len: 10
v_gene: TRBV2
CDR3aa: ASREDSAEAF

abundance: NA
d_gene: TRBD1
j_gene: TRBJ1-2
len: 13
v_gene: TRBV2
CDR3aa: ASSGTGTTNYGYT

abundance: NA
d_gene: NA
j_gene: TRBJ1-1
len: 11
v_gene: TRBV11-3
CDR3aa: ASSTDTNTEAF

abundance: NA
d_gene: TRBD2
j_gene: TRBJ2-7
len: 12
v_gene: TRBV5-8
CDR3aa: ASSPRVAGREQY

abundance: NA
d_gene: NA
j_gene: TRBJ2-7
len: 9
v_gene: TRBV30
CDR3aa: AWDRPHEQY

abundance: NA
d_gene: NA
j_gene: TRBJ1-1
len: 12
v_gene: TRBV27
CDR3aa: ASSPGQLNTEAF

abundance: NA
d_gene: TRBD1
j_gene: TRBJ2-7
len: 13
v_gene: TRBV3-1/TRBV3-2
CDR3aa: ASSQEARGHEEQY

abundance: NA
d_gene: TRBD2
j_gene: TRBJ2-7
len: 12
v_gene: TRBV11-2
CDR3aa: ASSLAGGSGEQY

abundance: few
d_gene: NA
j_gene: TRBJ1-2
len: 15
v_gene: TRBV7-8
CDR3aa: ASSLMDSLPLNYGYT

abundance: NA
d_gene: NA
j_gene: TRBJ1-1
len: 13
v_gene: TRBV13
CDR3aa: ASSLLEALNTEAF

abundance: few
d_gene: NA
j_gene: TRBJ1-4
len: 12
v_gene: TRBV30
CDR3aa: AWSPGALNEKLF

abundance: NA
d_gene: TRBD1
j_gene: TRBJ1-2
len: 12
v_gene: TRBV30
CDR3aa: AWTQGQGATGYT

abundance: NA
d_gene: TRBD1
j_gene: TRBJ1-6
len: 14
v_gene: TRBV2
CDR3aa: ASSVGQSSYNSPLH

abundance: NA
d_gene: NA
j_gene: TRBJ2-7
len: 12
v_gene: TRBV3-1/TRBV3-2
CDR3aa: ASSQESTVTEQY

abundance: NA
d_gene: NA
j_gene: TRBJ2-7
len: 11
v_gene: TRBV11-2
CDR3aa: ASSSTGSREQY

abundance: once
d_gene: NA
j_gene: TRBJ2-5
len: 13
v_gene: TRBV7-2
CDR3aa: ASSFGGGAQETQY

abundance: NA
d_gene: NA
j_gene: TRBJ2-7
len: 12
v_gene: TRBV19
CDR3aa: ASSIGSGPYEQY

abundance: once
d_gene: TRBD2
j_gene: TRBJ2-3
len: 13
v_gene: TRBV7-6
CDR3aa: ASSLGASGLDTQY

abundance: few
d_gene: TRBD1
j_gene: TRBJ2-2
len: 13
v_gene: TRBV5-1
CDR3aa: ASKQGVSNTGELF

abundance: NA
d_gene: NA
j_gene: TRBJ2-2
len: 14
v_gene: TRBV5-1
CDR3aa: ASSFSWTANTGELF

abundance: NA
d_gene: TRBD2
j_gene: TRBJ2-2
len: 15
v_gene: TRBV6-4
CDR3aa: ASSRTSGGAVTGELF

abundance: once
d_gene: TRBD2
j_gene: TRBJ2-3
len: 14
v_gene: TRBV12-5
CDR3aa: ASGRTSGGFTDTQY

abundance: many
d_gene: NA
j_gene: TRBJ1-2
len: 10
v_gene: TRBV19
CDR3aa: ASSESRYGYT

abundance: NA
d_gene: TRBD1
j_gene: TRBJ1-1
len: 12
v_gene: TRBV5-8
CDR3aa: ASSRGTGGTEAF

abundance: NA
d_gene: TRBD1
j_gene: TRBJ1-6
len: 14
v_gene: TRBV14
CDR3aa: ASSQNTGGRNSPLH

abundance: NA
d_gene: NA
j_gene: TRBJ2-7
len: 13
v_gene: TRBV5-4
CDR3aa: ASSLGGFSGDEQY

abundance: NA
d_gene: NA
j_gene: TRBJ1-2
len: 12
v_gene: TRBV5-1
CDR3aa: ASSLGQVSAGYT

abundance: NA
d_gene: TRBD1
j_gene: TRBJ1-6
len: 11
v_gene: TRBV12-3/TRBV12-4
CDR3aa: ASSRDSNSPLH

abundance: NA
d_gene: TRBD1
j_gene: TRBJ2-1
len: 13
v_gene: TRBV7-2
CDR3aa: ASSLGPGGGDEQF

abundance: NA
d_gene: NA
j_gene: TRBJ1-2
len: 13
v_gene: TRBV5-4
CDR3aa: ASSSLGLRGNGYT

abundance: NA
d_gene: TRBD1
j_gene: TRBJ2-7
len: 14
v_gene: TRBV19
CDR3aa: ASSIRTGAEPYEQY

abundance: NA
d_gene: TRBD2
j_gene: TRBJ2-5
len: 12
v_gene: TRBV27
CDR3aa: ASSTERGFETQY